There are a few counts of the clone carrying this TCR beta chain. These data originate in a study of immune heterogeneity within non-small cell lung tumors. Germline lookup yields CDR1 SGDLS and CDR2 YYNGEE. The CDR3 runs to 14 residues. V dropped 0 bases and J dropped 4 bases, with 10 bases sitting between them. Each sample used around 600 ng of genomic DNA from bulk tumor tissue. Far-apart biopsies, several per primary tumor, were taken during surgery. Each patient presented with untreated, newly diagnosed non-small cell lung cancer and received curative surgery. It was with 32 V and 13 J primers that multiplex PCR amplified TCR beta CDR3. One entry per CDR3 protein results from TCRdb running MiXCR on the multiplex PCR reads. The data hold 9,500 to 12,000 distinct CDR3 sequences, with about a fifth observed a single time.

The chain links TRBV9 to TRBJ1-2; D gene ambiguous. Sequencing used lung tumor tissue. This receptor was obtained from a man aged 55 to 70 with non-small cell lung cancer. The CDR3 DNA reads TGTGCCAGCAGCGTAGGAACTGGGCCCTATGGCTACACCTTC. Translation gives CASSVGTGPYGYTF. Filled out from reference TRBV9 and TRBJ1-2, the complete variable domain reads DSGVTQTPKHLITATGQRVTLRCSPRSGDLSVYWYQQSLDQGLQFLIQYYNGEERAKGNILERFSAQQFPDLHSELNLSSLELGDSALYFCASSVGTGPYGYTFGSGTRLTVV.